These 16 T cell receptor beta chains came from one sample sequenced in a study of long-term antiretroviral therapy in people with HIV. Survey-level resolution applied to immunoSEQ assay v3.0. The data were produced by immunoSEQ multiplex PCR, yet TCRdb's version contains in-frame clones alone and is incomplete. The table shows around 15,000 clones, with 88% occurring only once. Material: unsorted PBMCs, obtained 6.9 years after starting antiretroviral therapy. These receptors all come from a man aged 45 to 65 with HIV.

The genes are TRBV19 and TRBJ2-5, with D perhaps matching TRBD2 (6 bases). Germline CDR1 is LNHDA and CDR2 is SQIVND (reference sequence). Trimming stripped 7 bases from V and 0 bases from J, with 18 bases between. The CDR3 loop spans 16 amino acids. The CDR3 region has the DNA TGTGCCAGTAAAGGTATGGGGGGATCGTACCAAGAGACCCAGTACTTC. Protein product: CASKGMGGSYQETQYF.

As DNA, the CDR3 is TGTGCCAGCAGTTCCAGGGGGCAGTACGAAAAACTGTTTTTT. Amino acids: CASSSRGQYEKLFF. The chain is built from TRBV27 and TRBJ1-4; 8 bases fit TRBD1. CDR3 length: 14 amino acids. Trimming cost V 4 bases and J 8 bases; bases outside gene matches: 6. Germline V lookup: CDR1 MNHEY, CDR2 SMNVEV (reference sequence).

The chain uses TRBV7-6 and TRBJ2-2; 7 bases match TRBD1. The CDR3 sequence is 17 residues long. Losses at the gene ends were 6 bases for V and 1 base for J; bases not matched to a gene: 11. Per the germline V gene, CDR1 is SGHVS and CDR2 is FNYEAQ. The CDR3 sequence is CASRYSTGVGNTGELFF. The CDR3 region has the DNA TGTGCCAGCAGATACTCTACAGGGGTCGGGAACACCGGGGAGCTGTTTTTT.

Here the CDR3 reads CASSTELLTDTQYF. The CDR3 DNA reads as TGTGCCAGTAGTACCGAGCTCCTCACAGATACGCAGTATTTT. The genes are TRBV19 and TRBJ2-3, with D unclear. CDR1 LNHDA and CDR2 SQIVND come from the germline V gene (reference sequence). This CDR3 comprises 14 residues. Trimming took 4 bases from V and 2 from J, leaving 10 bases between them.

The chain combines TRBV4-3 with TRBJ1-6; D might be TRBD1 (5 bases). The ends were cut back, 0 bases at V and 10 bases at J, with 10 bases in the middle. The germline V gene encodes CDR1 LGHNA and CDR2 YSLEER. This CDR3 contains 14 residues. DNA of the CDR3: TGCGCCAGCAGCCAAGACGCAGGGATCTCACCCCTCCACTTT. This encodes CASSQDAGISPLHF.

The rearrangement uses TRBV7-8 and TRBJ2-3, with D possibly being TRBD2 (5 bases). This CDR3 comprises 15 residues. The germline V and J ends were trimmed by 1 base and 2 bases, with 10 bases remaining between them. The germline gives CDR1 SGHVS, CDR2 FQNEAQ. The CDR3 nucleotides read TGTGCCAGCAGCTTAGTTTCTAGCCACACAGATACGCAGTATTTT. This codes for CASSLVSSHTDTQYF. Variable domain in full (rest from reference TRBV7-8 and TRBJ2-3): GAGVSQSPRYKVAKRGQDVALRCDPISGHVSLFWYQQALGQGPEFLTYFQNEAQLDKSGLPSDRFFAERPEGSVSTLKIQRTQQEDSAVYLCASSLVSSHTDTQYFGPGTRLTVL.

The V call is TRBV6-6, the J call TRBJ1-5; a possible D gene is TRBD1 (5 bases). Trimming left V 4 bases short and J 4 bases short, with 11 bases between. CDR1 is MNHNY, CDR2 SVGAGI, per germline (reference sequence). CDR3 size: 14 residues. This CDR3 is CASSSRDGNQPQHF. CDR3 nucleotide sequence: TGTGCCAGCAGTTCAAGGGACGGTAATCAGCCCCAGCATTTT.

V usage is TRBV27 and J usage is TRBJ2-7; 8 positions match TRBD1. Looked up from germline, CDR1 is MNHEY and CDR2 is SMNVEV (reference sequence). After removal of 4 bases from V and 4 bases from J, the junction contained 6 bases not matched to a gene. The length of the CDR3 is 14 residues. CDR3 DNA: TGTGCCAGCAGTTCCACAGGGGGACGGTACGAGCAGTACTTC. The encoded protein is CASSSTGGRYEQYF.

This sequence joins TRBV11-2 and TRBJ2-1; possible D gene TRBD2, 6 bases. V lost 6 bases to trimming and J lost 6 bases, with 9 bases between them. CDR3 length: 12 residues. Germline assignment: CDR1 SGHAT and CDR2 FQNNGV. CDR3 nucleotides: TGTGCCAGCAGGACTAGGTCCAATGAGCAGTTCTTC. It yields the protein CASRTRSNEQFF.

The chain joins TRBV25-1 to TRBJ2-1; D gene unclear. V was shortened by 1 base and J by 15 bases, with 13 bases between the two germline ends. The CDR3 is 12 amino acids. CDR1 is MGHDK and CDR2 is SYGVNS in the germline V gene. The CDR3 reads CASSEFDSDRFF. CDR3 nucleotide sequence: TGTGCCAGCAGTGAATTTGACTCAGATCGGTTCTTC.

In this sample, this clone turned up a few times. The chain combines TRBV9 with TRBJ1-1; the match to TRBD1 covers 7 bases. Germline lookup yields CDR1 SGDLS and CDR2 YYNGEE. This CDR3 has 13 amino acids. The V gene end was trimmed by 3 bases and the J gene end by 5 bases; junction bases not matched to a gene: 4. CDR3 DNA sequence: TGTGCCAGCAGCGCAGCAGGGGGGACTGAAGCTTTCTTT. Translation gives CASSAAGGTEAFF.

The chain links TRBV9 to TRBJ2-3, with D tentatively TRBD2 (5 bases). V was shortened by 0 bases and J by 0 bases, with 8 bases between the two germline ends. Germline CDR1 is SGDLS and CDR2 is YYNGEE. The CDR3 is made up of 15 amino acids. CDR3: CASSVEAASTDTQYF. CDR3 nucleotide sequence: TGTGCCAGCAGCGTAGAAGCGGCTAGCACAGATACGCAGTATTTT.

The chain links TRBV19 to TRBJ2-7, with 8 positions matching TRBD2. CDR3 length equals 15 residues. V shed 1 base, J shed 4 bases, and the junction held 6 bases outside the gene matches. Germline V CDR1 and CDR2: LNHDA, SQIVND (reference sequence). CDR3 sequence: CASSIVSGSGYEQYF. The CDR3 coding sequence is TGTGCCAGTAGTATAGTAAGCGGGAGTGGATACGAGCAGTACTTC.

CDR3 sequence: CASSLPQGIEAFF. For the CDR3, the DNA is TGTGCCAGCAGTTTACCTCAGGGAATTGAAGCTTTCTTT. This rearrangement joins TRBV28 to TRBJ1-1; D is possibly TRBD1 (5 bases). The CDR3 spans 13 residues. Germline-derived CDR1 and CDR2 are MDHEN and SYDVKM. Trimming stripped 2 bases from V and 7 bases from J, with 11 bases between. The whole variable domain, filled in from reference TRBV28 and TRBJ1-1, reads DVKVTQSSRYLVKRTGEKVFLECVQDMDHENMFWYRQDPGLGLRLIYFSYDVKMKEKGDIPEGYSVSREKKERFSLILESASTNQTSMYLCASSLPQGIEAFFGQGTRLTVV.

The gene calls are TRBV30 and TRBJ2-1; D not certain. Germline lookup yields CDR1 GTSNPN and CDR2 SVGIG (reference sequence). Trimming took off 3 bases at V and 4 bases at J, with 10 bases between the two ends. The CDR3 is 13 residues long. CDR3 DNA: TGTGCCTGGAGCCGGGTTAATTACAATGAGCAGTTCTTC. It yields the protein CAWSRVNYNEQFF. The entire variable domain, with the rest obtained from reference TRBV30 and TRBJ2-1, is as follows: SQTIHQWPATLVQPVGSPLSLECTVEGTSNPNLYWYRQAAGRGLQLLFYSVGIGQISSEVPQNLSASRPQDRQFILSSKKLLLSDSGFYLCAWSRVNYNEQFFGPGTRLTVL.

The chain combines TRBV10-1 with TRBJ2-7; D unresolved. The ends were cut back, 4 bases at V and 6 bases at J, with 1 base in the middle. The CDR3 sequence is 9 residues long. Germline V gene data show CDR1 as WNHNN and CDR2 as SYGVQD (reference sequence). CDR3 coding DNA: TGCGCCAGCAGTGGCGAGCAGTACTTC. Protein: CASSGEQYF.